Below are 2 T cell receptor beta chains sequenced from a single sample in a study of blood T cell repertoires in COVID-19. Sequencing was performed with immunoSEQ multiplex PCR; in TCRdb, only in-frame clones are kept and a portion is missing. The sample carries some 42,000 clones, roughly 80% recorded once. The sequencing input was peripheral blood. These receptors all come from a man aged 50-60 years with active COVID-19.

The chain has TRBV7-8 and TRBJ2-7; 7 nucleotides agree with TRBD1. CDR1 is SGHVS, CDR2 FQNEAQ, per germline. The ends lost 5 bases at V and 3 bases at J; junction bases unmatched: 7. CDR3 size: 14 residues. The CDR3 region has the DNA TGTGCCAGCAGCCGGTCCGGGACAGACTACGAGCAGTACTTC. Residues: CASSRSGTDYEQYF.

V gene TRBV9 combines with J gene TRBJ2-7; TRBD2 is a possible D gene (5 bases). The V gene lost 4 bases and the J gene lost 2 bases, with 16 bases spanning the gap. This CDR3 spans 15 amino acids. The germline V gene encodes CDR1 SGDLS and CDR2 YYNGEE. This CDR3 is CASSPTQAGPYEQYF. As DNA, the CDR3 is TGTGCCAGCAGCCCGACTCAGGCGGGCCCCTACGAGCAGTACTTC.